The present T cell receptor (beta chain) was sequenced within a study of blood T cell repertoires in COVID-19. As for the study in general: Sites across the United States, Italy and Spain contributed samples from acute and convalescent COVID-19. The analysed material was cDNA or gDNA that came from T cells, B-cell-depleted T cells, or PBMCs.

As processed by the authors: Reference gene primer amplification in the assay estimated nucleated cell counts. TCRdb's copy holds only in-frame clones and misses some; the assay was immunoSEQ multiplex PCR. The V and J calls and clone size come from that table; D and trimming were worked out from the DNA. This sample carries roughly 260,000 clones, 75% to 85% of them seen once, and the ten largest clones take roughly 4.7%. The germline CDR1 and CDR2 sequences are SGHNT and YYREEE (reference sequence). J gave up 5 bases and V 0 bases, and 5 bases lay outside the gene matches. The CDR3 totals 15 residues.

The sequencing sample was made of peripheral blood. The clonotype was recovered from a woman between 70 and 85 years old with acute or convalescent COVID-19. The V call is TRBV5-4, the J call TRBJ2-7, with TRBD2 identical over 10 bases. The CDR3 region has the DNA TGTGCCAGCAGCTTGGGAGCGGGGGGGCTGAACGAGCAGTACTTC. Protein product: CASSLGAGGLNEQYF.